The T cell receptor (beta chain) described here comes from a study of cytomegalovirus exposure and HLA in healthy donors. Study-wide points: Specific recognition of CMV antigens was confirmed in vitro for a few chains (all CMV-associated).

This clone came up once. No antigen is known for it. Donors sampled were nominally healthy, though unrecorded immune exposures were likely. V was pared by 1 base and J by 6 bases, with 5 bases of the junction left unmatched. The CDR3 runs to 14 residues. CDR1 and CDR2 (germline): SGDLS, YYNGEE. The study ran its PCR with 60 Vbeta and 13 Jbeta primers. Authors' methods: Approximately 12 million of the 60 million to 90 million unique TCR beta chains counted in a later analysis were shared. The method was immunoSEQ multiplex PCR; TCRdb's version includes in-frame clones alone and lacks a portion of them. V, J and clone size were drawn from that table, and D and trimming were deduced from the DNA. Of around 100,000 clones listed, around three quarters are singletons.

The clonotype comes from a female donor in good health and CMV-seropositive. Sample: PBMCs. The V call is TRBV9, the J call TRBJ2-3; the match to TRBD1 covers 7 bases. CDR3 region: CASSVRGGGDTQYF. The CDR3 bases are TGTGCCAGCAGCGTACGAGGGGGCGGGGATACGCAGTATTTT.